This T cell receptor (beta chain) appears in the sequencing data of a study of metastatic and nonmetastatic thyroid tumors. Background on the study: Repertoire comparisons spanned blood and tumor or nodule tissue from malignant and benign thyroid patients.

Thyroid surgery was performed in patients who had received no treatment beforehand. V gave up 10 bases and J gave up 4 bases, with 15 bases separating them. The CDR3 has 13 amino acids. CDR1 is LNHDA and CDR2 is SQIVND in the germline V gene (reference sequence). TCRdb re-clonotyped the PCR reads through MiXCR. The data hold about 8,400 clones, with approximately 31% observed a single time. Details on this clone: Its antigen is unknown.

General observations from the study: The reported finding was significantly higher TCR beta diversity in malignant thyroid tumors relative to benign nodules, in blood and tumor.

Sequenced input: tumor tissue. This TCR derives from a female donor with papillary thyroid cancer or a benign thyroid nodule (not recorded which). Some clones in this sample may be carry-over from other donors' samples. The V gene is TRBV19, the J gene TRBJ2-3, with D perhaps matching TRBD1 (6 bases). CDR3 loop: CATSRGLADTQYF. As DNA, the CDR3 is TGTGCCACCAGTAGGGGGTTGGCAGATACGCAGTATTTT.